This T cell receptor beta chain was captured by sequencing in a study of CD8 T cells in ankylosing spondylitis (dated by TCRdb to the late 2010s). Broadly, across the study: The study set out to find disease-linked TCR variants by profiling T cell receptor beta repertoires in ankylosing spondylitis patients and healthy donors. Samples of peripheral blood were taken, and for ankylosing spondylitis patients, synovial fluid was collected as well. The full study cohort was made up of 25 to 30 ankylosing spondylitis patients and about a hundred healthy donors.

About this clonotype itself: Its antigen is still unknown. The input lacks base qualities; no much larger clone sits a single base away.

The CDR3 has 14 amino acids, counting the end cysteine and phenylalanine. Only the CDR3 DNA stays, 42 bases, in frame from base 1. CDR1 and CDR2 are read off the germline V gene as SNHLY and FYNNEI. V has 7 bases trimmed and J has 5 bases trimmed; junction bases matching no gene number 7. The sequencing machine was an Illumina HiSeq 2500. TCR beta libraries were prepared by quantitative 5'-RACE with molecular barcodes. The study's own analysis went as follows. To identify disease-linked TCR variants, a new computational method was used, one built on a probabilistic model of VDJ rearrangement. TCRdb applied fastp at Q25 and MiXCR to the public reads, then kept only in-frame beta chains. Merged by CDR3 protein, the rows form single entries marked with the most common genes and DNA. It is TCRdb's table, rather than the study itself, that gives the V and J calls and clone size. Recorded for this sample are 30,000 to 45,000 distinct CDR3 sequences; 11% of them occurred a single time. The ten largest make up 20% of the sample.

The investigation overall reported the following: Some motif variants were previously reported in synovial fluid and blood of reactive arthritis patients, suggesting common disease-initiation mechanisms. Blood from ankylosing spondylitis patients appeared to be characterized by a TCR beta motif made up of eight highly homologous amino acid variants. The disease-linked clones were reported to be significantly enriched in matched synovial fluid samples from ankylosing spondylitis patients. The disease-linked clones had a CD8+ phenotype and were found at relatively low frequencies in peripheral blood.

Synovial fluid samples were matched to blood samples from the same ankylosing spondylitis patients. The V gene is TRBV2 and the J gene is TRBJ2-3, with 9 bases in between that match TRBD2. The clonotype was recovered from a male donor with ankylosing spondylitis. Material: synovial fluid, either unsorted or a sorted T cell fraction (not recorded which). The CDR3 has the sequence CASNWAGGRDTQYF. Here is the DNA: TGTGCCAGCAACTGGGCGGGAGGGCGAGATACGCAGTATTTT.